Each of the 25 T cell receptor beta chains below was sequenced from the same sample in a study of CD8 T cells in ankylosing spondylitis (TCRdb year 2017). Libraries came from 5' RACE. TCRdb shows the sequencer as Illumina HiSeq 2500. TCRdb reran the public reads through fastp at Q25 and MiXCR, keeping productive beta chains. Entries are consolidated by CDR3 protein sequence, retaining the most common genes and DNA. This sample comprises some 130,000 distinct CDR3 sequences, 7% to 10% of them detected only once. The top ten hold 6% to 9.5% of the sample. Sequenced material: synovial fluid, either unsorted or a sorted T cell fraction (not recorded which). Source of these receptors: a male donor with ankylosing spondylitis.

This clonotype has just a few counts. CDR3 sequence reads: CASSPRRGEKLFF. The CDR3 DNA reads as TGTGCCAGCAGCCCTAGACGAGGGGAAAAACTGTTTTTT. The chain combines TRBV7-2 with TRBJ1-4; D is unclear. Germline V lookup: CDR1 SGHTA, CDR2 FQGNSA. Trimming stripped 5 bases from V and 8 bases from J, with 12 bases between. This CDR3 has 13 amino acids.

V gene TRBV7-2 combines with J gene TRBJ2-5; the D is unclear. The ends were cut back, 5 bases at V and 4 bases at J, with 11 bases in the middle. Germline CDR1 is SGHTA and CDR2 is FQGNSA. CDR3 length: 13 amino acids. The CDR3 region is CASSLRGVETQYF. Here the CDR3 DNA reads TGTGCCAGCAGCCTGCGTGGGGTAGAGACCCAGTACTTC. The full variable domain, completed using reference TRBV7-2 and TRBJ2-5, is GAGVSQSPSNKVTEKGKDVELRCDPISGHTALYWYRQSLGQGLEFLIYFQGNSAPDKSGLPSDRFSAERTGGSVSTLTIQRTQQEDSAVYLCASSLRGVETQYFGPGTRLLVL.

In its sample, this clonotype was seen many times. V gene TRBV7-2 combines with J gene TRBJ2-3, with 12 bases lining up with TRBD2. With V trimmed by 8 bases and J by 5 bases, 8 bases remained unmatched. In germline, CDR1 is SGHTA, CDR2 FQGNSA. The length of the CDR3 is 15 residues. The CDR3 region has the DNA TGTGCCAGCGCTCTAGCGGGAGGGCCGGGAGATACGCAGTATTTT. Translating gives CASALAGGPGDTQYF.

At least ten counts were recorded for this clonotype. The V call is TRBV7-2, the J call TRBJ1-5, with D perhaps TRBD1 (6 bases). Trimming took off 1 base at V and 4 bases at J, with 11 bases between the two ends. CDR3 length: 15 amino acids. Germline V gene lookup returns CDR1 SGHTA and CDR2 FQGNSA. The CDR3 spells CASSLVLGGNQPQHF. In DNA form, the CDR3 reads TGTGCCAGCAGCTTAGTTCTAGGGGGAAATCAGCCCCAGCATTTT.

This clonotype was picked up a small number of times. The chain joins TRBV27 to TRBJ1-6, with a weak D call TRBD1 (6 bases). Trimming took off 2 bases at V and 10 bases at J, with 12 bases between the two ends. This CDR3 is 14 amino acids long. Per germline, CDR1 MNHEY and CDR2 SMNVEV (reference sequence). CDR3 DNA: TGTGCCAGCAGTTTACAGGGGCAAGGATCACCCCTCCACTTT. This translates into CASSLQGQGSPLHF.

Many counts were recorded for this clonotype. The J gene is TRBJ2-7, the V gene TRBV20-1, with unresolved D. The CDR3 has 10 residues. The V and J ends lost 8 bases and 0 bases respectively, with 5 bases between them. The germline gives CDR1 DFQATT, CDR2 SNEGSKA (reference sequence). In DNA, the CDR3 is TGCAGTCCCTTCTCCTACGAGCAGTACTTC. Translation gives CSPFSYEQYF.

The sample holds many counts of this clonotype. Here the CDR3 reads CASSGPTGSLLAFF. CDR3 coding DNA: TGTGCCAGCAGTGGACCGACAGGGAGTCTCTTAGCTTTCTTT. This chain uses TRBV25-1 with TRBJ1-1; 7 bases align to TRBD1. CDR3 length: 14 amino acids. Unmatched junction bases numbered 12, after V lost 4 bases and J lost 10 bases. Germline V gives CDR1 MGHDK, CDR2 SYGVNS.

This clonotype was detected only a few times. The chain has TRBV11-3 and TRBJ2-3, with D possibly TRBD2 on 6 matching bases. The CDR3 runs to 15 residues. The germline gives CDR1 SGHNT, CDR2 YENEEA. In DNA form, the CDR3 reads TGTGCGAACCTTCTGGGGGGTTTCCGCACAGATACGCAGTATTTT. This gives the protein CANLLGGFRTDTQYF.

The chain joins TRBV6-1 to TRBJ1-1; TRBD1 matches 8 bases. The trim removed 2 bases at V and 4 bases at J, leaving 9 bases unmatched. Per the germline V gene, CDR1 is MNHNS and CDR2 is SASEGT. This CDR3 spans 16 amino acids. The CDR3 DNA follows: TGTGCCAGCAGTGAACGGAGGGACAGGTGGGGCACTGAAGCTTTCTTT. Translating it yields CASSERRDRWGTEAFF.

CDR3 nucleotide sequence: TGTGCCAGCAGCCAGGGGACTAGCTTTAACAATGAGCAGTTCTTC. This sequence encodes CASSQGTSFNNEQFF. The rearrangement uses TRBV4-2 and TRBJ2-1, with TRBD2 matching 9 bases. V shed 3 bases, J shed 5 bases, and the junction held 5 bases outside the gene matches. Germline values: CDR1 LGHNA, CDR2 YNFKEQ. CDR3 length: 15 amino acids.

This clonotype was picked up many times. The CDR3 bases are TGCAGTGCTAGAGAGGGGTTAACTCGGGAGTACTTC. Residues: CSAREGLTREYF. The chain combines TRBV20-1 with TRBJ2-7; D is ambiguous. The CDR3 consists of 12 residues. The germline V gene encodes CDR1 DFQATT and CDR2 SNEGSKA (reference sequence). Trimming left V 0 bases short and J 11 bases short, with 14 bases between.

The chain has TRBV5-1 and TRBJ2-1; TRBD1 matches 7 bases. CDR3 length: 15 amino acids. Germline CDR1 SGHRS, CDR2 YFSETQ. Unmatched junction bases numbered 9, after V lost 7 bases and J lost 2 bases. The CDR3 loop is CASGPGQLTYNEQFF. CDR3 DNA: TGCGCCAGCGGACCGGGACAGTTAACCTACAATGAGCAGTTCTTC. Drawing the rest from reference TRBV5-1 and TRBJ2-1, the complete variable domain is KAGVTQTPRYLIKTRGQQVTLSCSPISGHRSVSWYQQTPGQGLQFLFEYFSETQRNKGNFPGRFSGRQFSNSRSEMNVSTLELGDSALYLCASGPGQLTYNEQFFGPGTRLTVL.

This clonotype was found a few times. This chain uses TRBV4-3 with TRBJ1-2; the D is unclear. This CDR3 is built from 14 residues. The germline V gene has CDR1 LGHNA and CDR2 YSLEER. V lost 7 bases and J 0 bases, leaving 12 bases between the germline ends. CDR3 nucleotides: TGCGCCAGCACTCCGGGGAGTGCTAACTATGGCTACACCTTC. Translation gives CASTPGSANYGYTF.

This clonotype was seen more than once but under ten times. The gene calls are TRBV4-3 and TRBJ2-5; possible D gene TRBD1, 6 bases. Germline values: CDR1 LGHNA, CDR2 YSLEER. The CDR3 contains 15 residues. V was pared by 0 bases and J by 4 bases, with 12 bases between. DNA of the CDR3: TGCGCCAGCAGCCAAGACAATCACAGGGTAGAGACCCAGTACTTC. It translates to CASSQDNHRVETQYF.

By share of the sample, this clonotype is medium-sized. The DNA for the CDR3 is TGTGCCAGCAGTTTATTTAGCCAGGAGGGCTACGAGCAGTACTTC. The encoded protein is CASSLFSQEGYEQYF. This chain links TRBV27 with TRBJ2-7, with D maybe TRBD2 (6 bases). CDR1 and CDR2 from the germline V gene are MNHEY and SMNVEV (reference sequence). V was trimmed by 1 base and J by 3 bases, leaving 13 bases between them. This CDR3 has 15 amino acids.

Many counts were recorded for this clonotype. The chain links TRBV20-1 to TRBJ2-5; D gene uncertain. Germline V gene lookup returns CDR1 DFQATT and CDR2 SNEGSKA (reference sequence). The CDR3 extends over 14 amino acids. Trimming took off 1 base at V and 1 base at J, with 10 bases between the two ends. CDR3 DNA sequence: TGCAGTGCTAGAGCCGGAAGCGCCCAAGAGACCCAGTACTTC. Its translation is CSARAGSAQETQYF.

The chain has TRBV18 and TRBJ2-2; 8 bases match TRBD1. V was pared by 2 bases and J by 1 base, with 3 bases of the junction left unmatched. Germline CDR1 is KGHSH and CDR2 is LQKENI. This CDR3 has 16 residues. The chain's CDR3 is CASSPIQGENTGELFF. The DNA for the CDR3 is TGTGCCAGCTCACCAATACAGGGGGAGAACACCGGGGAGCTGTTTTTT. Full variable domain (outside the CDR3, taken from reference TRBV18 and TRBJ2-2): NAGVMQNPRHLVRRRGQEARLRCSPMKGHSHVYWYRQLPEEGLKFMVYLQKENIIDESGMPKERFSAEFPKEGPSILRIQQVVRGDSAAYFCASSPIQGENTGELFFGEGSRLTVL.

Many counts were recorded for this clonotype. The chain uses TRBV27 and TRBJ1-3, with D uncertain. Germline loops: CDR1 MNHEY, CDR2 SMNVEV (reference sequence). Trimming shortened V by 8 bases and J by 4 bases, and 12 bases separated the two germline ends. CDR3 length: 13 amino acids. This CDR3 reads CASLVMEGNTIYF. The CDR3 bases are TGTGCCAGCCTAGTCATGGAAGGAAACACCATATATTTT.

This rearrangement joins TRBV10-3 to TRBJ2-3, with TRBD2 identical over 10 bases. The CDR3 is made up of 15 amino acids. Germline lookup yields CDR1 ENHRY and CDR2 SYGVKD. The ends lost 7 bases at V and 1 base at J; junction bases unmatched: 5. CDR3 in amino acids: CAITSGSARTDTQYF. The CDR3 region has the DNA TGTGCCATCACTAGCGGGAGCGCACGCACAGATACGCAGTATTTT.

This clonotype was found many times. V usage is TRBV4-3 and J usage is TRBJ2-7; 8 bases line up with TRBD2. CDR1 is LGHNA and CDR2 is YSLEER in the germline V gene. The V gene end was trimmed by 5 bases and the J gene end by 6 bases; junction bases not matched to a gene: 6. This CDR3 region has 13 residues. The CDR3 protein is CASSKALAGEQYF. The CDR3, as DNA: TGCGCCAGCAGCAAGGCGCTAGCGGGCGAGCAGTACTTC.

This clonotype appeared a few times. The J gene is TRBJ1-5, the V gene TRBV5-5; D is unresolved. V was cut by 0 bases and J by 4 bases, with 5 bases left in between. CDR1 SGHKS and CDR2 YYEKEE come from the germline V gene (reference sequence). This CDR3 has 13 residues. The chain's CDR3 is CASSLAENQPQHF. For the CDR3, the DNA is TGTGCCAGCAGCTTGGCCGAAAATCAGCCCCAGCATTTT. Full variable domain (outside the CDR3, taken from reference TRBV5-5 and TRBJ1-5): DAGVTQSPTHLIKTRGQQVTLRCSPISGHKSVSWYQQVLGQGPQFIFQYYEKEERGRGNFPDRFSARQFPNYSSELNVNALLLGDSALYLCASSLAENQPQHFGDGTRLSIL.

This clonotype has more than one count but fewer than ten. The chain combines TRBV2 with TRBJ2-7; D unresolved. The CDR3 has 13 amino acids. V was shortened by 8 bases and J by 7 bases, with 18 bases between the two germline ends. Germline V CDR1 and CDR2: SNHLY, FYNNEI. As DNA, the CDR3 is TGTGCCAGCTGGGAAGGACCGCCTAGGGAGCAGTACTTC. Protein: CASWEGPPREQYF.

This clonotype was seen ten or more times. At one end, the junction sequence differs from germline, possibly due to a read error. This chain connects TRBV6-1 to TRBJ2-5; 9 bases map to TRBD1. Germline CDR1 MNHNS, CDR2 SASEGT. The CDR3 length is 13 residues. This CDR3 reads CASAHRGQGTQYF. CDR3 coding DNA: TGTGCCAGCGCCCACAGGGGGCAAGGGACCCAGTACTTC.

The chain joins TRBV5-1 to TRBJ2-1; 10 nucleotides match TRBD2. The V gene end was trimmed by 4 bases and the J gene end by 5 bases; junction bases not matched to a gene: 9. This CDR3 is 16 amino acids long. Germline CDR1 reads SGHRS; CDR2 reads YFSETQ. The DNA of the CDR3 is TGCGCCAGCAGCAAAGGACTAGCGGACACCGACAATGAGCAGTTCTTC. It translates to CASSKGLADTDNEQFF. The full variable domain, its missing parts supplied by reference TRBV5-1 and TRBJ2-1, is KAGVTQTPRYLIKTRGQQVTLSCSPISGHRSVSWYQQTPGQGLQFLFEYFSETQRNKGNFPGRFSGRQFSNSRSEMNVSTLELGDSALYLCASSKGLADTDNEQFFGPGTRLTVL.

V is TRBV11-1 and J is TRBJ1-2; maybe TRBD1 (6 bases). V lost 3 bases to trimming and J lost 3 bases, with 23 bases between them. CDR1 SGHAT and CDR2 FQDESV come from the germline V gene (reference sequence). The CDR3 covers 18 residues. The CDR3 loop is CASSFAYRTVRGDYGYTF. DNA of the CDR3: TGTGCCAGCAGCTTCGCTTACCGGACAGTTAGAGGGGACTATGGCTACACCTTC.